The 6 T cell receptor beta chains given below trace back to one sample, sequenced in a study of T cell changes during pregnancy in multiple sclerosis. Clones were read by immunoSEQ multiplex PCR, and TCRdb kept only the in-frame ones, dropping some. In the table there are some 80,000 clones, approximately 92% of which are singletons. The material was peripheral blood, obtained in the first trimester of pregnancy. These receptor sequences come from a female donor with multiple sclerosis, enrolled in a pregnancy study.

The chain combines TRBV19 with TRBJ1-4; TRBD1 might be the D (5 bases). With 1 base removed from V and 7 bases from J, the gap between germline ends came to 7 bases. Germline CDR1 LNHDA, CDR2 SQIVND (reference sequence). The CDR3 consists of 13 residues. CDR3 in DNA: TGTGCCAGTAGTATAGTTCAGGGTGAAAAACTGTTTTTT. This translates into CASSIVQGEKLFF.

This chain links TRBV2 with TRBJ2-4; 8 bases align to TRBD2. The CDR3 length is 16 residues. V dropped 1 base and J dropped 6; count of bases not matched to a gene: 8. Germline CDR1 reads SNHLY; CDR2 reads FYNNEI. The CDR3 nucleotides are TGTGCCAGCAGTGAAGGCGGGAGGAAGTATAGAAACATTCAGTACTTC. Translation: CASSEGGRKYRNIQYF.

The chain couples TRBV10-3 to TRBJ2-7, with TRBD2 identical over 12 bases. Germline CDR1 and CDR2: ENHRY and SYGVKD. The CDR3 runs 15 residues. V lost 6 bases to trimming and J lost 1 base; unmatched junction nucleotides: 4. The CDR3 DNA is TGTGCCATCAGGAGGACTAGCGGGGCTTCCTACGAGCAGTACTTC. Translated: CAIRRTSGASYEQYF.

Note on this clone: Relative to the germline gene, one junction end is altered; a read error may explain this. The chain combines TRBV30 with TRBJ2-2; D perhaps matches TRBD2 (6 bases). The CDR3 loop spans 10 amino acids. Germline values: CDR1 GTSNPN, CDR2 SVGIG (reference sequence). The CDR3: CAWSAGGLFF. CDR3 bases: TGTGCCTGGAGTGCCGGGGGGCTGTTTTTT. The full variable domain, completed using reference TRBV30 and TRBJ2-2, is SQTIHQWPATLVQPVGSPLSLECTVEGTSNPNLYWYRQAAGRGLQLLFYSVGIGQISSEVPQNLSASRPQDRQFILSSKKLLLSDSGFYLCAWSAGGLFFGEGSRLTVL.

The rearrangement links TRBV7-2 to TRBJ1-6, with D uncertain. The V gene lost 1 base and the J gene lost 0 bases, with 13 bases spanning the gap. There are 18 residues in the CDR3. Germline V gene data show CDR1 as SGHTA and CDR2 as FQGNSA. CDR3 sequence reads: CASSLGALRGSYNSPLHF. CDR3 in DNA: TGTGCCAGCAGCTTAGGCGCCCTACGGGGCTCCTATAATTCACCCCTCCACTTT. The full variable domain, completed using reference TRBV7-2 and TRBJ1-6, is GAGVSQSPSNKVTEKGKDVELRCDPISGHTALYWYRQSLGQGLEFLIYFQGNSAPDKSGLPSDRFSAERTGGSVSTLTIQRTQQEDSAVYLCASSLGALRGSYNSPLHFGNGTRLTVT.

This rearrangement joins TRBV5-6 to TRBJ2-7; 7 bases align to TRBD1. Germline-derived CDR1 and CDR2 are SGHDT and YYEEEE. V was clipped by 2 bases and J by 7 bases; unmatched bases: 12. There are 15 residues in the CDR3. As DNA, the CDR3 is TGTGCCAGCAGCTTCCGACAGGGCGGTTTTAGGGAGCAGTACTTC. Residues: CASSFRQGGFREQYF.